The clone carrying this T cell receptor beta chain was recorded a few times. This sample was taken from a study of CD8+ T cells in alopecia areata. The sorting of PBMCs gave CD4+ and CD8+ T cells. Extraction of RNA preceded its reverse transcription into cDNA, which served as the sequencing template. Only in-frame clones appear in the TCRdb table, and some are missing; sequencing was by immunoSEQ multiplex PCR. Found here are some 99,000 clones, 35% to 45% of them singletons; the top ten hold 0.79%. Trimming at V came to 3 bases and at J to 3 bases, leaving 6 bases not matched to a gene. Germline CDR1 is SQVTM and CDR2 is ANQGSEA. The CDR3 contains 15 residues.

The source of this sequence is a human donor with alopecia areata. Material for sequencing was CD4+ T cells sorted from blood. The chain carries TRBV29-1 and TRBJ2-1, with 9 bases matching TRBD2. CDR3 bases: TGCAGCGTTGACATTGGAGCGGGGGGCTACAATGAGCAGTTCTTC. Its protein product is CSVDIGAGGYNEQFF.